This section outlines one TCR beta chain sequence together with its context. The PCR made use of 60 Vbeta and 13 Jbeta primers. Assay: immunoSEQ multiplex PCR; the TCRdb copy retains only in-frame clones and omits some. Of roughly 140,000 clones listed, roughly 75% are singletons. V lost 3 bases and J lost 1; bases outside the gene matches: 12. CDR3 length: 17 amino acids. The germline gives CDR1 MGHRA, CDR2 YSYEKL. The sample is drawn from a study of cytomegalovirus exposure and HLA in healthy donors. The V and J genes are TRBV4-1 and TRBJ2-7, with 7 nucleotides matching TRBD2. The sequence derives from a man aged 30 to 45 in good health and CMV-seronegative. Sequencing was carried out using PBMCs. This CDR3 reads CASSQELSGMGSYEQYF. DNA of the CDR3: TGCGCCAGCAGCCAGGAATTGAGCGGGATGGGATCCTACGAGCAGTACTTC.